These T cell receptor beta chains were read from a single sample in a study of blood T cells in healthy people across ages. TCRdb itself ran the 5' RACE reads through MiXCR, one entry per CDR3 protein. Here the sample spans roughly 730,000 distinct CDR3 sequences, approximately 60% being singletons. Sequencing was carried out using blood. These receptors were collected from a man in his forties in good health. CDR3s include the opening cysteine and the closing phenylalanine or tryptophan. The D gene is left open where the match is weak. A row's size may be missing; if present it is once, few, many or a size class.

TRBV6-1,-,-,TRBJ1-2,TGTGCCAGCGGGGTACGGACGGGGACCTATGGCTACACCTTC,CASGVRTGTYGYTF
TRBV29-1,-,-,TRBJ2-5,TGCAGCGGGGCCCTCGGAAGGGGGAATGAGCAGTACTTC,CSGALGRGNEQYF
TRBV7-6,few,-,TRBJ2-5,TGTGCCAGCAGCTCACTGACGGCGGAGACCCAGTACTTC,CASSSLTAETQYF
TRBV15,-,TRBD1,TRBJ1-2,TGTGCCACCAGCAGTGCCGGGACAGGAGCTAACTATGGCTACACCTTC,CATSSAGTGANYGYTF
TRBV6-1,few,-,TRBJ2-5,TGTGCCAGCAGTGGGACACCCCAAGAGACCCAGTACTTC,CASSGTPQETQYF
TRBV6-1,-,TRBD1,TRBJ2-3,TGTGCCAGCACGACAGGGGCTCTCCCCACAGATACGCGGTATTTT,CASTTGALPTDTRYF
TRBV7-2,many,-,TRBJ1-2,TGTGCCAGCAGCTTAGCTGGCAGGGTCAGTGGCTACACCTTC,CASSLAGRVSGYTF
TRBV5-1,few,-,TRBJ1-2,TGCGCCAGCAGCTTGGCCTCAGGACAGCCGCGACACTATGGCTACACCTTC,CASSLASGQPRHYGYTF
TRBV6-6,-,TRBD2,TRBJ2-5,TGTGCCAGCAAGGGGAGGGCCGCCCAAGAGACCCAGTACTTC,CASKGRAAQETQYF
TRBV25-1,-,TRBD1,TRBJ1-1,TGTGCCAGCACCCCCGGGACAGGGAACACTGAAGCTTTCTTT,CASTPGTGNTEAFF
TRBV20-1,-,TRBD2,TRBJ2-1,TGCAGTGCCAGGAGGTGGACTAGCGGCTACAATGAGCAGTTCTTC,CSARRWTSGYNEQFF
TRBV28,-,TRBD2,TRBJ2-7,TGTGCCAGCAGTCCCTTTTGGGACCGGGTCTTCGCGGGGGGTCACCGCTACGAGCAGTACTTC,CASSPFWDRVFAGGHRYEQYF
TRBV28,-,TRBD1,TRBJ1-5,TGTGCCAGCAGTACCCAAGACAGGGTATGGAATCAGCCCCAGCATTTT,CASSTQDRVWNQPQHF
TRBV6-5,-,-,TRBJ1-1,TGTGCCAGCAGTTACGTCCTCGATGGGACCAGAAGCATGAACACTGAAGCTTTCTTT,CASSYVLDGTRSMNTEAFF
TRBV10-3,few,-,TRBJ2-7,TGTGCCATCAGTGAAGGAGCCTACGAGCAGTACTTC,CAISEGAYEQYF
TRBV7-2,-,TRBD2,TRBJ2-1,TGTGCCAGCAGCTCACTAGCGATTAACAATGAGCAGTTCTTC,CASSSLAINNEQFF
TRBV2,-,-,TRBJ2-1,TGTGCCAGCAGCAGGGGGGCATATGAGCAGTTCTTC,CASSRGAYEQFF
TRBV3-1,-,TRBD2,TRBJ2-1,TGTGCCAGCAGCCGGACTAGCGGGGCAGACTACAATGAGCAGTTCTTC,CASSRTSGADYNEQFF
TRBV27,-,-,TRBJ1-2,TGTGCCAGCAGGGGTGAGGGAGGATATGGCTACACCTTC,CASRGEGGYGYTF
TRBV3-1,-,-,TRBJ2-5,TGTGCCAGCAGCCAAGGCCGTACGAAGACCCAGTACTTC,CASSQGRTKTQYF
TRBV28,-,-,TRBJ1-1,TGTGCCAGCAGATTTCGACAGGTTATGAACACTGAAGCTTTCTTT,CASRFRQVMNTEAFF
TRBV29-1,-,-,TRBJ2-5,TGCAGCGCTGAAGGTCGGGCAGGCAAAGAGACCCAGTACTTC,CSAEGRAGKETQYF
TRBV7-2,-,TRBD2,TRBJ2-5,TGTGCCAGCAGCTTAGATTGGACTAGCGGTCAAGAGACCCAGTACTTC,CASSLDWTSGQETQYF
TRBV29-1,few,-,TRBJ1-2,TGCAGCGTTGGGGGACCGCCCTACACCTTC,CSVGGPPYTF
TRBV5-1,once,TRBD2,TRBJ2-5,TGCGCCAGCAGCGCGGGCGGCAGGACGGGAGGAGAGACCCAGTACTTC,CASSAGGRTGGETQYF
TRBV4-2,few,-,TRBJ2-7,TGTGCCAGCAGCCAAGATAATAGCATCTACGAGCAGTACTTC,CASSQDNSIYEQYF
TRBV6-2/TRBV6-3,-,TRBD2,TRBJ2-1,TGTGCCAGCAGTTACTCGGGTCGAGCTAGCGGGGGGATTAGCAATGAGCAGTTCTTC,CASSYSGRASGGISNEQFF
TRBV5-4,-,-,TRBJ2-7,TGTACCAGCAGCGAACCACAGGGCTACGAGCAGTACTTC,CTSSEPQGYEQYF
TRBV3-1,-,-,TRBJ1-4,TGTGCCAGCAGCCGGGGACCGAGCAAGGATGAAAAACTGTTTTTT,CASSRGPSKDEKLFF
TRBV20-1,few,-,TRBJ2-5,TGCAGTGCTAGCGGGGGCCTCATGAGATTGTTCGGGGAGACCCAGTACTTC,CSASGGLMRLFGETQYF
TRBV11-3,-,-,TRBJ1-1,TGTGCCAGCAGCTTAGATCGGACAGTAAAAGCTTTCTTT,CASSLDRTVKAFF
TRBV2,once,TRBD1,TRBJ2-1,TGTGCCAGCAGCGCAGGGACAGGGATGGTTGAGCAGTTCTTC,CASSAGTGMVEQFF
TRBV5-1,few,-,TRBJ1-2,TGCGCCAGCAGCGATACCCGCGCAGGCGGCTACACCTTC,CASSDTRAGGYTF
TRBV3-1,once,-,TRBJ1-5,TGTGCCAGCAGCCAATATTACGGAAGCAATCAGCCCCAGCATTTT,CASSQYYGSNQPQHF
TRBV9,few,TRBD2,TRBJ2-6,TGTGCCAGCAGCGTAGTAGCGGGCAACTCTGGGGCCAACGTCCTGACTTTC,CASSVVAGNSGANVLTF
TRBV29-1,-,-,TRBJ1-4,TGCAGCGTCAGATTTGCGACTAATGAAAAACTGTTTTTT,CSVRFATNEKLFF
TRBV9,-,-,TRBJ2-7,TGTGCCAGCAGCGTAGGCGTAGGTGGCTCCTACGAGCAGTACTTC,CASSVGVGGSYEQYF
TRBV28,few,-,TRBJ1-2,TGTGCCAGCAGCCTAGTCGGGGACCGAGGCTACACCTTC,CASSLVGDRGYTF
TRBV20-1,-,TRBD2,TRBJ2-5,TGCAGTGTTAGAGATTTTGGACTAGCGGGAGAGACCCAGTACTTC,CSVRDFGLAGETQYF
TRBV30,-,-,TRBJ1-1,TGTGCCACACAACAGGGAAACACTGAAGCTTTCTTT,CATQQGNTEAFF
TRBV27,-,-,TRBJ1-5,TGTGCCATCGGGGAAGGTCGGGGCCAGCCCCAGCATTTT,CAIGEGRGQPQHF
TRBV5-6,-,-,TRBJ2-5,TGTGCCAGCAGCTTGAGATTTTTACAGGGCCAAGAGACCCAGTACTTC,CASSLRFLQGQETQYF
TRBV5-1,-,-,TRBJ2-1,TGCGCCAGCAACTTGGGAGTAGGGGTTGACAATGAGCAGTTCTTC,CASNLGVGVDNEQFF
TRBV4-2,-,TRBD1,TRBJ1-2,TGTGCCAGCAGCCAAGGCTTAACAGGGGATTCTGGCTACACCTTC,CASSQGLTGDSGYTF
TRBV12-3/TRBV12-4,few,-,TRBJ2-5,TGTGCCAGCAGCAAAGGGGCCGCGAGGGAGACCCAGTACTTC,CASSKGAARETQYF
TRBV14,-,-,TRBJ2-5,TGTGCCAGCAGCCTGACAGGGACTCAAGAGACCCAGTACTTC,CASSLTGTQETQYF
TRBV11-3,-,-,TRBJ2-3,TGTGCCAGCAGCTCCCCGGCCGCAGATACGCAGTATTTT,CASSSPAADTQYF
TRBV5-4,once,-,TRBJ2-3,TGTGCCCTCCGGGACCACTTAAACACAGATACGCAGTATTTT,CALRDHLNTDTQYF
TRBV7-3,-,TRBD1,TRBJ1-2,TGTGCCAGCAGCTTAACGGGGACAGGGCCCTATGGCTACACCTTC,CASSLTGTGPYGYTF
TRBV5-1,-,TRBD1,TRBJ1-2,TGCGCCAGCAGCCCCGGGACAGGGGTGGTAAGCTATGGCTACACCTTC,CASSPGTGVVSYGYTF
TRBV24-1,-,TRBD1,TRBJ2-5,TGTGCCACCAGTGATTTGAAAGACAGGGGGCGATGGGAGACCCAGTACTTC,CATSDLKDRGRWETQYF
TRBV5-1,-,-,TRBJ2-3,TGCGCCAGCAGCTTTGGCGGGGGCCTCACAGATACGCAGTATTTT,CASSFGGGLTDTQYF
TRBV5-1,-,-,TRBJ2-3,TGCGCCAGCAGCTTGGTAGCGCTGGGCACAGATACGCAGTATTTT,CASSLVALGTDTQYF